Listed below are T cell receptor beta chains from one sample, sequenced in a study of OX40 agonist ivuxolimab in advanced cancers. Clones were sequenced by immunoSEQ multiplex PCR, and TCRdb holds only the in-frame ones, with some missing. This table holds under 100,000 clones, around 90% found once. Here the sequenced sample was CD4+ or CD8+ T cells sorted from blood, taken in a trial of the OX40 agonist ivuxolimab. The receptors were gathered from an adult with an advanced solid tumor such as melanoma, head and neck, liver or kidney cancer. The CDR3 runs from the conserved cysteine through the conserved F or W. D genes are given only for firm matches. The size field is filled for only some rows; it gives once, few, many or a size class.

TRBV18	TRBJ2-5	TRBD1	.	TGTGCCAGCTCACCTCGCCCCCGGGACAGGGGGCTCGAAGAGACCCAGTACTTC	CASSPRPRDRGLEETQYF
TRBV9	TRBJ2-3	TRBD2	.	TGTGCCAGCAGCAAGACTAGCGGGGGGCGGGCAGATACGCAGTATTTT	CASSKTSGGRADTQYF
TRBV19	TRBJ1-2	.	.	TGTGCCAGTAGTCCTTCATCAGGCTATGGCTACACCTTC	CASSPSSGYGYTF
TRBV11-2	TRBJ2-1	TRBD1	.	TGTGCCAGCAGCTTACCGGGACAGGGATACAATGAGCAGTTCTTC	CASSLPGQGYNEQFF
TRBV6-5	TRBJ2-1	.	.	TGTGCCAGCTCTGGAGGGTACAATGAGCAGTTCTTC	CASSGGYNEQFF
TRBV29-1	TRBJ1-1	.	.	TGCAGCGTTTTACGGGGGACGTGGTATTGGGACACTGAAGCTTTCTTT	CSVLRGTWYWDTEAFF
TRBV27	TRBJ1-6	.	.	TGTGCCAGCAGTTTCTCGAGGGTTTCCTATAATTCACCCCTCCACTTT	CASSFSRVSYNSPLHF
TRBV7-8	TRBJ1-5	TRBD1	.	TGTGCCAGCAGATACGGGACAGGGAACAATCAGCCCCAGCATTTT	CASRYGTGNNQPQHF
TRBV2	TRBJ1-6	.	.	TGTGCCAGCAGGTTAGAAGGGCGGGGTTCACCCCTCCACTTT	CASRLEGRGSPLHF
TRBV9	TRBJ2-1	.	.	TGTGCCAGCAGCGTAGCAGTGGGTGGGGAGCAGTTCTTC	CASSVAVGGEQFF
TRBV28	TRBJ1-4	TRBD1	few	TGTGCCAGCAGTTTCGGGGGACAGGGGGCAAAACTGTTTTTT	CASSFGGQGAKLFF
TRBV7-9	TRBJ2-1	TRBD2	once	TGTGCCAGCAGCCCGCCGACCCCCGGGACATACGGGACTAGCGGGTGGGTCTTC	CASSPPTPGTYGTSGWVF
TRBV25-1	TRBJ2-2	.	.	TGTGCCAGCAGTGAACCGGGACCCTTAAACACCGGGGAGCTGTTTTTT	CASSEPGPLNTGELFF
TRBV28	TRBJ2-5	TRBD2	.	TGTGCCAGCAGTTTGACTAGCGGGAGTTTAGTAGAGACCCAGTACTTC	CASSLTSGSLVETQYF
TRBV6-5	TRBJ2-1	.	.	TGTGCCAGCAGTTACTCGACAGGTCTTTCCTACAATGAGCAGTTCTTC	CASSYSTGLSYNEQFF
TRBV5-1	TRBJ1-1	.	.	TGCGCCAGCAGCTCTCCGGGACAAAGGGAAGCTTTCTTT	CASSSPGQREAFF
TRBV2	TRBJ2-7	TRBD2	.	TGTGCCAGCCGGACGACTAGCGGGTTGTACGAGCAGTACTTC	CASRTTSGLYEQYF
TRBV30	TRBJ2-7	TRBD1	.	TGTGCCTGGAGCGGGGAGACAGGGTCCTCCTACGAGCAGTACTTC	CAWSGETGSSYEQYF
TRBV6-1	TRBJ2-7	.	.	TGTGCCAGCAGTTTCCAGTCCTACGAGCAGTACTTC	CASSFQSYEQYF
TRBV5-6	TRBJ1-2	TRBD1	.	TGTGCCAGCAGCTTGGAACAGGGGGCTTATGGCTACACCTTC	CASSLEQGAYGYTF
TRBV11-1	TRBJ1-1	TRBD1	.	TGTGCCAGTCGACAGGGGGCCCTGAACACTGAAGCTTTCTTT	CASRQGALNTEAFF